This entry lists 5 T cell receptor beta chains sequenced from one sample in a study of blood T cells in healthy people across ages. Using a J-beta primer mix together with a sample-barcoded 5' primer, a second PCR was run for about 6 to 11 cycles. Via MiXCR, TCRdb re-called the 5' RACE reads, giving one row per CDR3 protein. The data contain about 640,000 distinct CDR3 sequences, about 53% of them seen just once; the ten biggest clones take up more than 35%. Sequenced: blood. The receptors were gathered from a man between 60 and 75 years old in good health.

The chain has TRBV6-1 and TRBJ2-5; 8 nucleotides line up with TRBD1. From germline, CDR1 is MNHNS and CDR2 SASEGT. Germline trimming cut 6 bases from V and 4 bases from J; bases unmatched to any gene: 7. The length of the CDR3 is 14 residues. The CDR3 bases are TGTGCCAGCAGACCGACAGGGGTGCGAGAGACCCAGTACTTC. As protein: CASRPTGVRETQYF.

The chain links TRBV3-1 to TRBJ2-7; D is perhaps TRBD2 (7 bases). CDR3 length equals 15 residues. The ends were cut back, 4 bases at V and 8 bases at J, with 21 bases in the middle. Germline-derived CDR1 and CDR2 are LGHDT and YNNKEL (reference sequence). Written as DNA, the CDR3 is TGTGCCAGCAGCCCCGGGGGGCTAGCGGCCATAAAGCAGTACTTC. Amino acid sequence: CASSPGGLAAIKQYF.

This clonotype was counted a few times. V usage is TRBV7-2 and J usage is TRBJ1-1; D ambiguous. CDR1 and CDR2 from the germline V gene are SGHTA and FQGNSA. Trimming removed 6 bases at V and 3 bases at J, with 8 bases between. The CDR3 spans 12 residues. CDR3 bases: TGTGCCAGCAGGTCCGGCTACACTGAAGCTTTCTTT. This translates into CASRSGYTEAFF.

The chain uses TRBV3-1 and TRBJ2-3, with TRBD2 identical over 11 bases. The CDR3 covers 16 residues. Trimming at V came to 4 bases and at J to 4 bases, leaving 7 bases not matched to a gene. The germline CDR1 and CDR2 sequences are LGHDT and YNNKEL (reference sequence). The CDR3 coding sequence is TGTGCCAGCAGCCTTCTTAGCGGGGGGGGCGCAGATACGCAGTATTTT. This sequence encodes CASSLLSGGGADTQYF.

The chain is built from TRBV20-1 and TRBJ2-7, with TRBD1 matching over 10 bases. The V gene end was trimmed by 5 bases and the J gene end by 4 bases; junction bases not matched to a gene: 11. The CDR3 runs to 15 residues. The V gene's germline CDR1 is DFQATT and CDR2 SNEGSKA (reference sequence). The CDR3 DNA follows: TGCAGTGCTTTGCCATTGGACAGGGGGGAATACGAGCAGTACTTC. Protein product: CSALPLDRGEYEQYF.